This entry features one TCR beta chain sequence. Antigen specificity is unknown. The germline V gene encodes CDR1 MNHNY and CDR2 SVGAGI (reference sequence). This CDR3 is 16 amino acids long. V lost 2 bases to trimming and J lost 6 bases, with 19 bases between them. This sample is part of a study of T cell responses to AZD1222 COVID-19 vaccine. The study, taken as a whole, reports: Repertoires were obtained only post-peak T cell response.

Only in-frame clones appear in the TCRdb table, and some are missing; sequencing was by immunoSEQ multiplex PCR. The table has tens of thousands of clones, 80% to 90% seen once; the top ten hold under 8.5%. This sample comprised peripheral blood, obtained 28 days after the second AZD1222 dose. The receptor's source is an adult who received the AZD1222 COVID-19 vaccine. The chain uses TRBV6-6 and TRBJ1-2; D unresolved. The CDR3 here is CASSYHPRPGYDGYTF. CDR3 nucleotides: TGTGCCAGCAGTTACCACCCGAGGCCCGGTTATGATGGCTACACCTTC.